The next 29 T cell receptor beta chains were all read from a single sample in a study of cytomegalovirus exposure and HLA in healthy donors (TCRdb year 2017). The library was obtained by the immunoSEQ multiplex PCR assay. The multiplex PCR relied on a mix of 60 forward primers for TCR Vbeta segments and 13 reverse primers for TCR Jbeta segments. In TCRdb, the immuneACCESS table is reduced to in-frame sequences with V and J assigned. These tables do not hold every clone; where another copy was compared, an unresolved V gene accounts for under half, and the others remain unexplained. This sample comprises around 100,000 clones, around 70% of them detected only once. Of the sample, around 4.9% is held by the ten largest clones. The sample was PBMCs. The receptors stem from a man under 40 in good health and CMV-seropositive.

This chain joins TRBV18 and TRBJ1-1, with no clear D. CDR1 is KGHSH and CDR2 is LQKENI in the germline V gene. The V and J ends lost 3 bases and 5 bases respectively, with 16 bases between them. The CDR3 length is 15 residues. The CDR3 sequence is CASSPIQSRGTEAFF. Here the CDR3 DNA reads TGTGCCAGCTCACCTATCCAGTCTCGAGGGACTGAAGCTTTCTTT.

Remarks on this clone: The junction and the germline gene differ at one end; a read error may be behind it. As DNA, the CDR3 is TGTGCCAGCAGTTACTCCGACAGTCTGGGCTACCCCTTC. Encoded protein: CASSYSDSLGYPF. The chain combines TRBV6-5 with TRBJ1-2; weak D call: TRBD1 (5 bases). The length of the CDR3 is 13 residues. Per germline, CDR1 MNHEY and CDR2 SVGAGI.

The V call is TRBV2, the J call TRBJ1-5, with 9 bases lining up with TRBD1. Trimming cost V 7 bases and J 1 base; bases outside gene matches: 8. Germline loops: CDR1 SNHLY, CDR2 FYNNEI. The length of the CDR3 is 16 residues. CDR3 nucleotide sequence: TGTGCCAGCAACCCACAGGGGGCGAGGAGCAATCAGCCCCAGCATTTT. It yields the protein CASNPQGARSNQPQHF.

The gene calls are TRBV2 and TRBJ1-4; tentative D call: TRBD1 (6 bases). Trimming took 5 bases from V and 8 from J, leaving 15 bases between them. CDR1 SNHLY and CDR2 FYNNEI come from the germline V gene. This CDR3 comprises 14 residues. The CDR3 is CASSTRDKGEKLFF. Here the CDR3 DNA reads TGTGCCAGCAGTACCCGGGACAAGGGGGAAAAACTGTTTTTT.

The chain employs TRBV5-8 and TRBJ1-5, with a possible D match to TRBD1 (6 bases). The CDR3 runs 15 residues. Germline V lookup: CDR1 SGHTS, CDR2 YDEGEE. Deletions cut 7 bases from V and 2 bases from J, with 16 bases between. CDR3 nucleotides: TGTGCCAGCCACGGGGAACAGGGCCGCAATCAGCCCCAGCATTTT. Its translation: CASHGEQGRNQPQHF.

This clone has just a few counts. This chain links TRBV2 with TRBJ1-2, with a possible D match to TRBD1 (6 bases). The V gene's germline CDR1 is SNHLY and CDR2 FYNNEI. Deletions cut 8 bases from V and 4 bases from J, with 11 bases between. This CDR3 has 12 residues. The CDR3 loop reads CASRQVIYGYTF. As DNA, the CDR3 is TGTGCCAGCCGACAGGTTATCTATGGCTACACCTTC.

This clone was recorded once. DNA for the CDR3: TGCGCCAGCAGCCCGGGACAGCTCAATTACAATGAGCAGTTCTTC. This encodes CASSPGQLNYNEQFF. The rearrangement uses TRBV5-1 and TRBJ2-1; the match to TRBD1 covers 7 bases. CDR1 and CDR2 (germline): SGHRS, YFSETQ. CDR3 length equals 15 residues. J gave up 4 bases and V 4 bases, and 8 bases lay outside the gene matches.

The V call is TRBV5-1, the J call TRBJ1-1; TRBD1 agrees at 8 bases. Trimming took 5 bases from V and 0 from J; bases not matched to a gene: 15. The CDR3 contains 18 residues. CDR1 and CDR2 (germline): SGHRS, YFSETQ. The DNA for the CDR3 is TGCGCCAGCAGTTACCTCCCAGGGGGCGCCGGGGTGAACACTGAAGCTTTCTTT. Translation gives CASSYLPGGAGVNTEAFF.

The chain recombines TRBV4-1 with TRBJ2-2; a possible D gene is TRBD2 (6 bases). From germline, CDR1 is MGHRA and CDR2 YSYEKL. The CDR3 length is 13 residues. V gave up 4 bases and J gave up 9 bases, with 12 bases separating them. CDR3 DNA sequence: TGCGCCAGCAGCCCGGGACTTGGCAGGGAGCTGTTTTTT. Encoded protein: CASSPGLGRELFF.

The rearrangement links TRBV4-1 to TRBJ2-7; possible D gene TRBD2, 5 bases. The CDR3 contains 14 residues. Germline V gene data show CDR1 as MGHRA and CDR2 as YSYEKL. Trimming took off 1 base at V and 8 bases at J, with 15 bases between the two ends. The CDR3 region has the DNA TGCGCCAGCAGCCAAGGGGCAGAGGGTATCCAGCAGTACTTC. It encodes CASSQGAEGIQQYF.

CDR3 bases: TGTGCCTGGAGTTTCCTAGCGGGGGGATACGAGCAGTACTTC. Translation gives CAWSFLAGGYEQYF. The chain couples TRBV30 to TRBJ2-7; 11 bases fit TRBD2. The CDR3 consists of 14 residues. The V segment lost 2 bases and the J segment 4 bases; nucleotides outside the gene matches: 4. CDR1 and CDR2 from the germline V gene are GTSNPN and SVGIG (reference sequence).

The gene calls are TRBV5-1 and TRBJ2-1; 7 bases align to TRBD2. Germline CDR1 SGHRS, CDR2 YFSETQ. CDR3 length equals 15 residues. The J segment lost 10 bases and the V segment lost 0 bases, leaving 10 bases of the junction unmatched. The CDR3 spells CASSLAAGVGGEQFF. CDR3 bases: TGCGCCAGCAGCTTGGCGGCGGGGGTGGGTGGGGAGCAGTTCTTC.

This chain uses TRBV5-6 with TRBJ1-2, with D unclear. The CDR3 contains 13 residues. Trimming shortened V by 4 bases and J by 8 bases, and 15 bases separated the two germline ends. In germline, CDR1 is SGHDT, CDR2 YYEEEE. Written as DNA, the CDR3 is TGTGCCAGCAGCCCACCGGCGGCCTTCGGCTACACCTTC. Protein sequence: CASSPPAAFGYTF. Full variable domain (missing parts from reference TRBV5-6 and TRBJ1-2): DAGVTQSPTHLIKTRGQQVTLRCSPKSGHDTVSWYQQALGQGPQFIFQYYEEEERQRGNFPDRFSGHQFPNYSSELNVNALLLGDSALYLCASSPPAAFGYTFGSGTRLTVV.

The chain combines TRBV4-3 with TRBJ2-5; 10 bases fit TRBD1. The CDR3 has 15 residues. Germline V CDR1 and CDR2: LGHNA, YSLEER. The junction had 2 bases not matched to a gene; V was cut back by 0 bases and J by 4 bases. The DNA for the CDR3 is TGCGCCAGCAGCCAAGATGGGGACAGGGGAGAGACCCAGTACTTC. Protein: CASSQDGDRGETQYF.

The chain is built from TRBV10-2 and TRBJ1-1, with D uncertain. The CDR3 totals 15 residues. V lost 3 bases and J 2 bases, leaving 13 bases between the germline ends. Looked up from germline, CDR1 is WSHSY and CDR2 is SAAADI. The chain's CDR3 is CASSEVYRINTEAFF. The CDR3 nucleotides read TGCGCCAGCAGTGAAGTTTACAGAATTAACACTGAAGCTTTCTTT.

This chain connects TRBV27 to TRBJ2-7; no reliable D call. The V and J ends lost 5 bases and 2 bases respectively, with 16 bases between them. The length of the CDR3 is 15 residues. CDR1 and CDR2 (germline): MNHEY, SMNVEV (reference sequence). The CDR3 nucleotides are TGTGCCAGCAGTGAGTCATTACGATCAACCTACGAGCAGTACTTC. This gives the protein CASSESLRSTYEQYF.

V usage is TRBV28 and J usage is TRBJ1-5; D perhaps matches TRBD1 (5 bases). V was cut by 7 bases and J by 4 bases, with 20 bases left in between. Germline-derived CDR1 and CDR2 are MDHEN and SYDVKM. The CDR3 is made up of 16 amino acids. The CDR3 protein is CASMPPQGAVNQPQHF. In nucleotides, the CDR3 is TGTGCCAGCATGCCCCCCCAAGGGGCGGTGAATCAGCCCCAGCATTTT. Full variable domain (remainder filled in from reference TRBV28 and TRBJ1-5): DVKVTQSSRYLVKRTGEKVFLECVQDMDHENMFWYRQDPGLGLRLIYFSYDVKMKEKGDIPEGYSVSREKKERFSLILESASTNQTSMYLCASMPPQGAVNQPQHFGDGTRLSIL.

This clone was seen repeatedly, ten times or more. This chain joins TRBV5-8 and TRBJ1-5; TRBD1 might be the D (5 bases). Trimming removed 2 bases from V and 6 bases from J, with 12 bases in between. There are 14 residues in the CDR3. Germline CDR1 and CDR2: SGHTS and YDEGEE. The CDR3 loop is CASSLGDRSQPQHF. The DNA of the CDR3 is TGTGCCAGCAGCTTAGGGGATCGTAGTCAGCCCCAGCATTTT.

J is TRBJ1-6 and V is TRBV18, with 7 bases matching TRBD1. CDR1 and CDR2 from the germline V gene are KGHSH and LQKENI. The CDR3 sequence is 14 residues long. Losses at the gene ends were 3 bases for V and 12 bases for J; bases not matched to a gene: 8. In DNA form, the CDR3 reads TGTGCCAGCTCACCGACCGGACAGGATGGACCCCTCCACTTT. Its translation is CASSPTGQDGPLHF.

The V gene is TRBV28, the J gene TRBJ1-5; D gene ambiguous. Germline-derived CDR1 and CDR2 are MDHEN and SYDVKM. Trimming removed 6 bases at V and 2 bases at J, with 14 bases between. The CDR3 spans 15 residues. CDR3 sequence (DNA): TGTGCCAGCAGCCCGGCTTTCCGGGGCAATCAGCCCCAGCATTTT. It translates to CASSPAFRGNQPQHF.

The chain carries TRBV30 and TRBJ1-6; D might be TRBD1 (6 bases). V gave up 0 bases and J gave up 3 bases, with 12 bases separating them. This CDR3 has 16 residues. In germline, CDR1 is GTSNPN, CDR2 SVGIG (reference sequence). The CDR3 region is CAWSVGAGVYNSPLHF. The DNA for the CDR3 is TGTGCCTGGAGTGTAGGGGCAGGGGTCTATAATTCACCCCTCCACTTT.

This clone was detected once. This chain joins TRBV5-1 and TRBJ2-2; maybe TRBD1 (7 bases). The CDR3 runs 18 residues. Germline CDR1 SGHRS, CDR2 YFSETQ. Trimming stripped 0 bases from V and 2 bases from J, with 17 bases between. The CDR3 here is CASSLAAGGSPNTGELFF. The CDR3 bases are TGCGCCAGCAGCTTGGCCGCAGGGGGGTCGCCAAACACCGGGGAGCTGTTTTTT.

This rearrangement joins TRBV18 to TRBJ2-1; 9 bases align to TRBD2. V was clipped by 3 bases and J by 4 bases; unmatched bases: 4. Germline V gene data show CDR1 as KGHSH and CDR2 as LQKENI. The CDR3 runs to 15 residues. The DNA of the CDR3 is TGTGCCAGCTCACCTTGGCGGGGGGGGTACAATGAGCAGTTCTTC. Protein product: CASSPWRGGYNEQFF.

Worth noting for this clone: Germline and junction disagree at one end, which may indicate a read error. The chain employs TRBV29-1 and TRBJ2-1, with D possibly being TRBD2 (6 bases). CDR3 length: 15 amino acids. Germline V gene sequence: CDR1 SQVTM, CDR2 ANQGSEA. The DNA for the CDR3 is TGCAGCATTGAAGGGTCAACGGGGGCCTACAATGAGCAGTTCTTC. Its translation: CSIEGSTGAYNEQFF.

The chain recombines TRBV19 with TRBJ1-2; maybe TRBD1 (6 bases). Germline V gene sequence: CDR1 LNHDA, CDR2 SQIVND (reference sequence). Deletions cut 0 bases from V and 7 bases from J, with 12 bases between. The CDR3 runs to 14 residues. The CDR3 spells CASSIEARGFGYTF. The CDR3 DNA sequence: TGTGCCAGTAGTATAGAGGCCAGGGGATTTGGCTACACCTTC. Drawing the rest from reference TRBV19 and TRBJ1-2, the complete variable domain is DGGITQSPKYLFRKEGQNVTLSCEQNLNHDAMYWYRQDPGQGLRLIYYSQIVNDFQKGDIAEGYSVSREKKESFPLTVTSAQKNPTAFYLCASSIEARGFGYTFGSGTRLTVV.

V is TRBV18 and J is TRBJ2-2; the match to TRBD2 covers 7 bases. The CDR3 is 15 amino acids. Germline values: CDR1 KGHSH, CDR2 LQKENI. J lost 7 bases, V lost 2 bases, and 7 bases had no gene match. CDR3 bases: TGTGCCAGCTCACCAGGGACTATATCCATCGGGGAGCTGTTTTTT. The encoded protein is CASSPGTISIGELFF.

The chain combines TRBV9 with TRBJ1-6; 9 bases agree with TRBD1. With V trimmed by 3 bases and J by 2 bases, 6 bases remained unmatched. CDR3 length: 17 residues. Germline CDR1 and CDR2: SGDLS and YYNGEE. The CDR3 loop reads CASSGGTGRPYNSPLHF. CDR3 coding DNA: TGTGCCAGCAGCGGTGGGACAGGGCGCCCCTATAATTCACCCCTCCACTTT.

The rearrangement links TRBV9 to TRBJ1-2; TRBD1 agrees at 7 bases. With 3 bases clipped from V and 1 base from J, the junction kept 12 bases outside the gene matches. Germline assignment: CDR1 SGDLS and CDR2 YYNGEE. The CDR3 is 17 residues long. In nucleotides, the CDR3 is TGTGCCAGCAGCGCCTCAGGACAGGTCGACCATAACTATGGCTACACCTTC. Translation: CASSASGQVDHNYGYTF.

This rearrangement joins TRBV6-6 to TRBJ2-3, with 11 positions matching TRBD2. J lost 4 bases, V lost 2 bases, and 5 bases had no gene match. Germline values: CDR1 MNHNY, CDR2 SVGAGI (reference sequence). The CDR3 contains 16 residues. In DNA, the CDR3 is TGTGCCAGCAGTTACCCACTAGCGGGGGATTCAGATACGCAGTATTTT. Encoded protein: CASSYPLAGDSDTQYF.